Each of the 25 T cell receptor beta chains below was sequenced from the same sample in a study of cytomegalovirus exposure and HLA in healthy donors. The repertoire was sequenced with immunoSEQ multiplex PCR; TCRdb's copy has only in-frame clones and lacks some. The table includes over 150,000 clones, around nine tenths detected once. The specimen sequenced was PBMCs. The origin of the receptors is a woman younger than 30 in good health and CMV-seropositive.

J is TRBJ1-5 and V is TRBV18; 7 bases agree with TRBD1. V was clipped by 3 bases and J by 5 bases; unmatched bases: 7. This CDR3 region has 15 residues. The germline gives CDR1 KGHSH, CDR2 LQKENI. CDR3 sequence: CASSPGDRSYQPQHF. The CDR3 coding sequence is TGTGCCAGCTCACCGGGGGACAGATCTTATCAGCCCCAGCATTTT. Combining the CDR3 with reference TRBV18 and TRBJ1-5 gives the whole variable domain NAGVMQNPRHLVRRRGQEARLRCSPMKGHSHVYWYRQLPEEGLKFMVYLQKENIIDESGMPKERFSAEFPKEGPSILRIQQVVRGDSAAYFCASSPGDRSYQPQHFGDGTRLSIL.

CDR3 residues: CSVEDPRIGSETQYF. For the CDR3, the DNA is TGCAGCGTTGAAGATCCACGTATCGGTTCAGAGACCCAGTACTTC. The chain carries TRBV29-1 and TRBJ2-5; D is unresolved. V was cut by 0 bases and J by 4 bases, with 15 bases left in between. CDR3 length equals 15 residues. The germline V gene has CDR1 SQVTM and CDR2 ANQGSEA.

This clone was counted only a few times. This chain joins TRBV5-1 and TRBJ2-5; 7 bases map to TRBD2. This CDR3 region has 14 residues. J lost 3 bases, V lost 1 base, and 3 bases had no gene match. The V gene's germline CDR1 is SGHRS and CDR2 YFSETQ. The CDR3 nucleotides read TGCGCCAGCAGCTTGTTCGCGGGAGAAGAGACCCAGTACTTC. This gives the protein CASSLFAGEETQYF.

This clone appeared a single time. The J gene is TRBJ2-5, the V gene TRBV5-4, with a weak D call TRBD2 (6 bases). CDR3 length: 15 amino acids. Germline CDR1 is SGHNT and CDR2 is YYREEE (reference sequence). V dropped 2 bases and J dropped 3 bases, with 14 bases sitting between them. The CDR3 DNA follows: TGTGCCAGCAGCTTACTGGACTACCCTAAAGAGACCCAGTACTTC. Its translation is CASSLLDYPKETQYF.

This rearrangement joins TRBV10-3 to TRBJ2-3, with D possibly TRBD2 on 6 matching bases. The CDR3 spans 16 residues. CDR1 and CDR2 (germline): ENHRY, SYGVKD. V lost 0 bases and J lost 2, with 12 bases in between. The CDR3 loop is CAISESQAGNTDTQYF. CDR3 nucleotides: TGTGCCATCAGTGAGTCTCAGGCGGGGAACACAGATACGCAGTATTTT.

The gene calls are TRBV4-2 and TRBJ2-1; 11 positions agree with TRBD2. Unmatched junction bases numbered 7, after V lost 0 bases and J lost 3 bases. The germline gives CDR1 LGHNA, CDR2 YNFKEQ. The CDR3 extends over 18 amino acids. For the CDR3, the DNA is TGTGCCAGCAGCCAAGATTACTTGGGACTAGCGGTCTACAATGAGCAGTTCTTC. Amino acid sequence: CASSQDYLGLAVYNEQFF.

The chain couples TRBV28 to TRBJ1-2; tentative D call: TRBD1 (5 bases). This CDR3 has 13 amino acids. Per the germline V gene, CDR1 is MDHEN and CDR2 is SYDVKM. Trimming removed 8 bases from V and 12 bases from J, with 22 bases in between. For the CDR3, the DNA is TGTGCCAGCCGAGACCCAGGGAGGGCTTTCCACACCTTC. Protein sequence: CASRDPGRAFHTF.

The genes are TRBV19 and TRBJ1-2; D may be TRBD1 (6 bases). The CDR3 runs to 13 residues. V was cut by 5 bases and J by 2 bases, with 9 bases left in between. CDR1 is LNHDA and CDR2 is SQIVND in the germline V gene (reference sequence). The CDR3 coding sequence is TGTGCCAGTAGTCCTAGGGGGAACTATGGCTACACCTTC. It translates to CASSPRGNYGYTF.

The chain recombines TRBV14 with TRBJ2-7; 11 nucleotides agree with TRBD1. The CDR3 runs 16 residues. The junction had 7 bases not matched to a gene; V was cut back by 3 bases and J by 3 bases. Germline V gives CDR1 SGHDN, CDR2 FVKESK. The CDR3 DNA follows: TGTGCCAGCAGCCAGAGATCCGGGACAGGGGGCTACGAGCAGTACTTC. This gives the protein CASSQRSGTGGYEQYF.

The rearrangement uses TRBV6-1 and TRBJ2-3, with a possible D match to TRBD2 (6 bases). The CDR3 is 15 amino acids. Germline V CDR1 and CDR2: MNHNS, SASEGT. The V gene lost 5 bases and the J gene lost 0 bases, with 12 bases spanning the gap. For the CDR3, the DNA is TGTGCCAGCAGTTGGTTGGGGACTAGCACAGATACGCAGTATTTT. Translating gives CASSWLGTSTDTQYF.

This chain joins TRBV7-9 and TRBJ1-1; D unresolved. V shed 5 bases and J shed 7 bases, with 11 bases lying between them. The CDR3 sequence is 12 residues long. Per the germline V gene, CDR1 is SEHNR and CDR2 is FQNEAQ (reference sequence). The CDR3 bases are TGTGCCAGCAGCGTAGGCGTCCGTGAAGCTTTCTTT. Its translation: CASSVGVREAFF.

The rearrangement links TRBV7-3 to TRBJ2-7; 10 nucleotides match TRBD1. The CDR3 is 16 residues long. The trim removed 4 bases at V and 0 bases at J, leaving 6 bases unmatched. Germline assignment: CDR1 SGHTA and CDR2 FQGTGA. CDR3 sequence reads: CASSSGQGTYSYEQYF. CDR3 DNA sequence: TGTGCCAGCAGCTCGGGACAGGGGACTTACTCCTACGAGCAGTACTTC.

The chain combines TRBV6-4 with TRBJ2-3; 8 bases are shared with TRBD2. This CDR3 has 15 residues. J was trimmed by 6 bases and V by 0 bases; bases with no gene match: 5. Germline CDR1 and CDR2: MRHNA and SNTAGT. The CDR3 DNA reads as TGTGCCAGCAGTGACTCACGGGGGGGTCCGGATACGCAGTATTTT. Protein: CASSDSRGGPDTQYF.

J is TRBJ2-7 and V is TRBV9, with 7 bases identical to TRBD2. Germline loops: CDR1 SGDLS, CDR2 YYNGEE. This CDR3 contains 15 residues. Losses at the gene ends were 0 bases for V and 6 bases for J; bases not matched to a gene: 9. CDR3 loop: CASSVEAGVGSEQYF. DNA of the CDR3: TGTGCCAGCAGCGTAGAGGCGGGAGTGGGAAGCGAGCAGTACTTC.

The chain has TRBV19 and TRBJ2-7; TRBD2 agrees at 7 bases. Germline V gene data show CDR1 as LNHDA and CDR2 as SQIVND (reference sequence). Trimming took 4 bases from V and 2 from J; bases not matched to a gene: 5. The CDR3 covers 14 residues. The CDR3 sequence is CASSRGGSTYEQYF. In nucleotides, the CDR3 is TGTGCCAGTAGTAGAGGCGGGAGTACCTACGAGCAGTACTTC.

This clone showed up just once. The gene calls are TRBV5-4 and TRBJ1-2; the match to TRBD1 covers 9 bases. V gave up 4 bases and J gave up 3 bases; unmatched junction bases: 7. CDR1 and CDR2 (germline): SGHNT, YYREEE (reference sequence). The CDR3 length is 15 residues. The chain's CDR3 is CASSRMRQGDYGYTF. In nucleotides, the CDR3 is TGTGCCAGCAGCCGGATGAGACAGGGGGACTATGGCTACACCTTC.

This clone was seen a few times. The V call is TRBV10-3, the J call TRBJ2-7; the D is unclear. The CDR3 is made up of 10 amino acids. Looked up from germline, CDR1 is ENHRY and CDR2 is SYGVKD. V was clipped by 8 bases and J by 7 bases, with 9 bases between them. The CDR3 DNA sequence: TGTGCCATCGGAAGCGAAGAGCAGTACTTC. It encodes CAIGSEEQYF.

In DNA, the CDR3 is TGTGCCAGCAGCTTCCTAGCGAGCGGCAATGAGCAGTTCTTC. Amino acids: CASSFLASGNEQFF. V and J are TRBV7-9 and TRBJ2-1; TRBD2 might be the D (6 bases). The CDR3 has 14 amino acids. V lost 3 bases and J lost 6, with 12 bases in between. Germline V gives CDR1 SEHNR, CDR2 FQNEAQ (reference sequence).

The gene calls are TRBV9 and TRBJ1-2; 8 bases line up with TRBD1. Germline assignment: CDR1 SGDLS and CDR2 YYNGEE. The CDR3 spans 16 residues. The ends lost 2 bases at V and 2 bases at J; junction bases unmatched: 8. The CDR3 nucleotides read TGTGCCAGCAGCGTGGGAGGACAGGGAGTAAACTATGGCTACACCTTC. This encodes CASSVGGQGVNYGYTF. The variable domain in full, completed from reference TRBV9 and TRBJ1-2, reads DSGVTQTPKHLITATGQRVTLRCSPRSGDLSVYWYQQSLDQGLQFLIQYYNGEERAKGNILERFSAQQFPDLHSELNLSSLELGDSALYFCASSVGGQGVNYGYTFGSGTRLTVV.

The chain links TRBV7-9 to TRBJ1-1; 7 nucleotides agree with TRBD1. Trimming removed 5 bases from V and 4 bases from J; junction bases left unmatched: 10. The length of the CDR3 is 15 residues. Germline V gives CDR1 SEHNR, CDR2 FQNEAQ (reference sequence). The CDR3 DNA sequence: TGTGCCAGCAGCGTCTACAGGGGTAGTGGCACTGAAGCTTTCTTT. Encoded protein: CASSVYRGSGTEAFF.

The rearrangement links TRBV7-9 to TRBJ2-6; TRBD1 matches 10 bases. Looked up from germline, CDR1 is SEHNR and CDR2 is FQNEAQ (reference sequence). With 5 bases clipped from V and 4 bases from J, the junction kept 8 bases outside the gene matches. The CDR3 is 17 residues long. DNA of the CDR3: TGTGCCAGCAGCATCGGGACAGGGGTCTCCGGGGCCAACGTCCTGACTTTC. Amino acids: CASSIGTGVSGANVLTF.

As concerns this clone: The sample carries other DNA sequences with the same CDR3. The CDR3 loop reads CASRRGNQPQHF. CDR3 DNA: TGTGCCAGCCGCAGGGGGAATCAGCCCCAGCATTTT. This chain connects TRBV19 to TRBJ1-5, with TRBD1 identical over 7 bases. Germline loops: CDR1 LNHDA, CDR2 SQIVND (reference sequence). The J segment lost 4 bases and the V segment lost 9 bases, leaving 3 bases of the junction unmatched. This CDR3 comprises 12 residues.

This chain joins TRBV29-1 and TRBJ1-1; D ambiguous. The CDR3 runs 12 residues. Trimming pared 3 bases from V and 5 bases from J, leaving 10 bases between. The germline CDR1 and CDR2 sequences are SQVTM and ANQGSEA. The CDR3 is CSVERGETEAFF. CDR3 in DNA: TGCAGCGTTGAGCGCGGGGAAACTGAAGCTTTCTTT. Variable domain in full (rest from reference TRBV29-1 and TRBJ1-1): SAVISQKPSRDICQRGTSLTIQCQVDSQVTMMFWYRQQPGQSLTLIATANQGSEATYESGFVIDKFPISRPNLTFSTLTVSNMSPEDSSIYLCSVERGETEAFFGQGTRLTVV.

V gene TRBV29-1 combines with J gene TRBJ2-1; a weak D match, TRBD1 (5 bases). The V end was cut by 4 bases, the J end by 12 bases, with 13 bases between. Germline V gene data show CDR1 as SQVTM and CDR2 as ANQGSEA. CDR3 length: 11 amino acids. The CDR3 coding sequence is TGCAGCGTTGTTGGTCGAACAGGGCAGTTCTTC. Translated, it gives CSVVGRTGQFF.

The chain employs TRBV5-4 and TRBJ1-4; D unclear. Trimming removed 0 bases at V and 4 bases at J, with 7 bases between. Germline V CDR1 and CDR2: SGHNT, YYREEE (reference sequence). The CDR3 has 14 residues. The CDR3 DNA reads as TGTGCCAGCAGCTTGGCTCAGGTTAATGAAAAACTGTTTTTT. Its protein product is CASSLAQVNEKLFF.